These 9 T cell receptor beta chains share one sample of origin, sequenced in a study of T cells in Graves' hyperthyroidism and ophthalmopathy. TCR beta CDR3 regions were amplified from RNA transcripts. TCR CDR3 regions were first amplified by RT-PCR with HTBI primers. TCRdb itself ran the multiplex PCR reads through MiXCR, one entry per CDR3 protein. The table lists about 180,000 distinct CDR3 sequences, over 15% of them singletons, with 25% to 35% in the top ten. The sequencing input was blood. These receptors were obtained from a woman aged 45-60 years with Graves' hyperthyroidism.

This clonotype showed up just a few times. The chain has TRBV4-2 and TRBJ1-1; 9 positions match TRBD1. The V segment lost 0 bases and the J segment 5 bases; nucleotides outside the gene matches: 4. The V gene's germline CDR1 is LGHNA and CDR2 YNFKEQ. The CDR3 is 15 residues long. CDR3 amino acids: CASSQDRDRATEAFF. The CDR3 DNA is TGTGCCAGCAGCCAAGACCGGGACAGGGCGACTGAAGCTTTCTTT.

This clonotype was seen ten or more times. Given a much more abundant clone one base away, this may be a read error. The chain joins TRBV12-3 or TRBV12-4 to TRBJ1-1; D remains ambiguous. The CDR3 has 13 residues. The CDR3 loop reads CASSLPTNTEALF. CDR3 in DNA: TGTGCCAGCAGTTTACCAACGAACACTGAAGCTCTCTTT.

This clonotype was observed at least ten times. This chain uses TRBV19 with TRBJ1-2; 8 nucleotides line up with TRBD1. V shed 10 bases, J shed 4 bases, and the junction held 11 bases outside the gene matches. The CDR3 extends over 14 amino acids. CDR1 is LNHDA, CDR2 SQIVND, per germline (reference sequence). The CDR3 bases are TGTGCCACCGGACAGGGAGAAGGGGGCTATGGCTACACCTTC. Amino acids: CATGQGEGGYGYTF.

This clonotype was seen more than once but under ten times. The rearrangement joins TRBV12-3 or TRBV12-4 to TRBJ1-2; the D gene is possibly TRBD1 (6 bases). This CDR3 has 13 amino acids. CDR3 protein: CATRHRGANGYTF. The DNA for the CDR3 is TGTGCTACACGGCATAGGGGGGCGAATGGCTACACCTTC.

This clonotype was seen ten or more times. CDR3 sequence reads: CASSLGFAGGETQYF. The CDR3 DNA is TGCGCCAGCAGCCTCGGGTTTGCGGGGGGAGAGACCCAGTACTTC. The chain employs TRBV4-1 and TRBJ2-5; TRBD2 matches at 8 bases. Germline V gene sequence: CDR1 MGHRA, CDR2 YSYEKL. The ends lost 4 bases at V and 4 bases at J; junction bases unmatched: 8. The CDR3 has 15 amino acids.

This clonotype was detected many times. This chain joins TRBV7-9 and TRBJ2-7; either TRBD1 or TRBD2 may fit D (5 bases each). V lost 8 bases and J lost 1, with 24 bases in between. The CDR3 loop spans 17 amino acids. Germline CDR1 is SEHNR and CDR2 is FQNEAQ (reference sequence). The CDR3 spells CASGPPLRGATSYEQYF. The DNA of the CDR3 is TGTGCCAGCGGGCCTCCCTTACGGGGCGCTACTTCCTACGAGCAGTACTTC.

This clonotype was recorded at least ten times. The chain uses TRBV19 and TRBJ1-5; tentative D call: TRBD1 (6 bases). Germline-derived CDR1 and CDR2 are LNHDA and SQIVND (reference sequence). The CDR3 spans 15 residues. With 0 bases removed from V and 6 bases from J, the gap between germline ends came to 12 bases. The CDR3 sequence: CASSIEGGAGQPQHF. The DNA of the CDR3 is TGTGCCAGTAGTATAGAGGGGGGGGCCGGTCAGCCCCAGCATTTT.

This clonotype was seen repeatedly, ten times or more. The chain is built from TRBV15 and TRBJ1-1; 7 bases line up with TRBD1. The germline V gene encodes CDR1 LNHNV and CDR2 YYDKDF (reference sequence). J gave up 1 base and V 2 bases, and 1 base lay outside the gene matches. The CDR3 covers 14 residues. The CDR3 bases are TGTGCCACCAGCAGATACAGGGGGAACACTGAAGCTTTCTTT. Translated, it gives CATSRYRGNTEAFF.

Many counts were recorded for this clonotype. The chain couples TRBV28 to TRBJ1-2; D gene uncertain. This CDR3 region has 13 residues. Germline V lookup: CDR1 MDHEN, CDR2 SYDVKM. The germline V and J ends were trimmed by 2 bases and 2 bases, with 6 bases remaining between them. CDR3 nucleotides: TGTGCCAGCAGTTTAGCTTCAAACTATGGCTACACCTTC. Its translation: CASSLASNYGYTF.